These T cell receptor beta chains were read from a single sample in a study of Ad26.COV2.S vaccination and SARS-CoV-2 variants. The table came from immunoSEQ multiplex PCR; TCRdb's copy has only in-frame clones and leaves some out. Found here are about 320,000 clones, around four fifths of them singletons; the top ten hold 2.1%. This specimen consisted of peripheral blood, obtained in a trial of Ad26.COV2.S vaccine versus placebo. The receptors originated from a person between 18 and 60 years old who received the Ad26.COV2.S COVID-19 vaccine or a placebo. CDR3s include the opening cysteine and the closing phenylalanine or tryptophan. D genes are given only for firm matches. Clone size is stated in some rows and not others, as once, few, many or a class when expanded.

D	J	size	V	DNA	CDR3
.	TRBJ2-5	.	TRBV28	TGTGCCAGCAGCGCCGGGGGCAGGGCAGAGACCCAGTACTTC	CASSAGGRAETQYF
TRBD1	TRBJ1-4	.	TRBV19	TGTGCCAGTAGCTATGATCTACAGGGGACAAATGAAAAACTGTTTTTT	CASSYDLQGTNEKLFF
.	TRBJ1-4	.	TRBV5-1	TGCGCCAGCAGCCCGACCGGGATATCGAATGAAAAACTGTTTTTT	CASSPTGISNEKLFF
TRBD2	TRBJ2-1	once	TRBV5-4	TGTGCCAGCAGCCACCCAGGGACAGCGGGGGGGCTTAGCAATGAGCAGTTCTTC	CASSHPGTAGGLSNEQFF
.	TRBJ2-2	.	TRBV7-8	TGTGCCAGCAGCTTAGCGTGGGGGCGGGGGCCGAACACCGGGGAGCTGTTTTTT	CASSLAWGRGPNTGELFF
.	TRBJ1-5	.	TRBV10-2	TGCGCCAGCTCGGAGGGGTCAGGCAATCAGCCCCAGCATTTT	CASSEGSGNQPQHF
.	TRBJ2-4	.	TRBV11-3	TGTGCCAGCAGCTTAGATACGGCGCTTCGCGGGGATGGAAACATTCAGTACTTC	CASSLDTALRGDGNIQYF
TRBD1	TRBJ2-3	few	TRBV5-1	TGCGCCAGCAGCCTCGGGGACAGGTCGGCAGATACGCAGTATTTT	CASSLGDRSADTQYF
.	TRBJ1-2	.	TRBV6-1	TGTGCCAGCAGTGAATTCTACAGCGAAAACTATGGCTACACCTTC	CASSEFYSENYGYTF
.	TRBJ1-2	once	TRBV28	TGTGCCAGCATTCCTTACGGGCACGGCGGCTATGGCTACACCTTC	CASIPYGHGGYGYTF
.	TRBJ2-3	.	TRBV9	TGTGCCAGCAGCGTAGACGGCAGGGTAGGCGGCACAGATACGCAGTATTTT	CASSVDGRVGGTDTQYF
.	TRBJ2-1	.	TRBV7-3	TGTGCCAGCACACCTAGGGAGGATGAGCAGTTCTTC	CASTPREDEQFF
TRBD2	TRBJ2-7	.	TRBV5-5	TGTGCCAGCAGCAGCCAGCCTAGCGGTGGGGGGTACGAGCAGTACTTC	CASSSQPSGGGYEQYF
TRBD1	TRBJ1-2	.	TRBV30	TGTGCCTGGGACCTCGGACAGGGGGGCTATGGCTACACCTTC	CAWDLGQGGYGYTF
.	TRBJ2-3	.	TRBV19	TGTGCCAGTAGCCCATTCCGGGGGAGCACAGATACGCAGTATTTT	CASSPFRGSTDTQYF